One and the same sample provided the 18 T cell receptor beta chains below, sequenced in a study of T-cell memory formation after mild COVID-19. TCRdb re-derived calls from the 5' RACE reads in MiXCR, one entry per CDR3 protein. The table shows approximately 490,000 distinct CDR3 sequences, with about a fifth occurring only once. Sequenced input: PBMCs or a T cell subset sorted from them (not recorded which). All receptors derive from an adult woman who had mild COVID-19 (a few samples of this study predate the infection). Cell type and time point are not known.

This chain links TRBV4-3 with TRBJ2-3; maybe TRBD2 (5 bases). The V gene's germline CDR1 is LGHNA and CDR2 YSLEER. Trimming took 1 base from V and 4 from J, leaving 9 bases between them. The CDR3 extends over 14 amino acids. This chain's CDR3 is CASSQGGSADTQYF. CDR3 DNA: TGCGCCAGCAGCCAAGGTGGGAGCGCAGATACGCAGTATTTT.

This clonotype occurred a few times. The chain links TRBV12-3 or TRBV12-4 to TRBJ1-5; D might be TRBD1 (5 bases). Trimming cost V 7 bases and J 5 bases, with 24 bases left between them. The CDR3 extends over 17 amino acids. In nucleotides, the CDR3 is TGTGCCAGCAAATCTCCTCTCCGCCGGGGCGGCGATCAGCCCCAGCATTTT. Its protein product is CASKSPLRRGGDQPQHF.

V and J are TRBV15 and TRBJ1-5; D remains ambiguous. Trimming removed 0 bases at V and 4 bases at J, with 10 bases between. The CDR3 spans 15 residues. Germline V gives CDR1 LNHNV, CDR2 YYDKDF (reference sequence). The CDR3 sequence: CATSREGGLNQPQHF. In DNA form, the CDR3 reads TGTGCCACCAGCAGAGAGGGCGGTTTAAATCAGCCCCAGCATTTT.

V and J are TRBV20-1 and TRBJ2-7; TRBD1 aligns across 9 bases. CDR3 length: 12 residues. From germline, CDR1 is DFQATT and CDR2 SNEGSKA (reference sequence). Unmatched junction bases numbered 3, after V lost 6 bases and J lost 3 bases. The CDR3 region is CSATTGGYEQYF. The CDR3 nucleotides read TGCAGTGCAACGACAGGGGGCTACGAGCAGTACTTC.

Comment on this clonotype: A junction boundary mismatches the germline segment, possibly from a read error. This rearrangement joins TRBV7-9 to TRBJ1-4; TRBD1 might be the D (6 bases). The CDR3 consists of 15 residues. CDR1 is SEHNR and CDR2 is FQNEAQ in the germline V gene (reference sequence). CDR3: CASSYTGTTNEKLFF. CDR3 in DNA: TGTGCCAGCAGCTACACCGGGACAACAAATGAAAAACTGTTTTTT.

This clonotype turned up a few times. The chain is built from TRBV4-1 and TRBJ1-5, with a possible D match to TRBD1 (6 bases). The CDR3 extends over 16 amino acids. CDR1 and CDR2 (germline): MGHRA, YSYEKL. V was clipped by 0 bases and J by 3 bases, with 12 bases between them. The CDR3 DNA reads TGCGCCAGCAGCCAAGAGACAGGACCGCTCAATCAGCCCCAGCATTTT. It specifies CASSQETGPLNQPQHF.

This clonotype was observed a few times. The chain has TRBV18 and TRBJ2-7; possible D gene TRBD2, 7 bases. The CDR3 is 14 amino acids. V was trimmed by 6 bases and J by 6 bases, leaving 18 bases between them. Germline V gene sequence: CDR1 KGHSH, CDR2 LQKENI. As DNA, the CDR3 is TGTGCCAGCTCCAGCGTAGGGGGGGTCATCGAGCAGTACTTC. It encodes CASSSVGGVIEQYF.

The chain carries TRBV29-1 and TRBJ1-5; a possible D gene is TRBD1 (6 bases). The CDR3 consists of 14 residues. The germline V gene encodes CDR1 SQVTM and CDR2 ANQGSEA. V lost 4 bases and J 9 bases, leaving 19 bases between the germline ends. Written as DNA, the CDR3 is TGCAGCGTTGTTTGGGGGGCGCCCGGAGGGCCCCAGCATTTT. It specifies CSVVWGAPGGPQHF.

This clonotype was seen many times. The chain carries TRBV5-1 and TRBJ2-2; D is unresolved. V lost 4 bases and J 3 bases, leaving 10 bases between the germline ends. The CDR3 contains 14 residues. In germline, CDR1 is SGHRS, CDR2 YFSETQ. The CDR3 DNA is TGCGCCAGCAGCCCTGGATCCCACACCGGGGAGCTGTTTTTT. Its protein is CASSPGSHTGELFF.

This clonotype has a handful of counts. This chain connects TRBV20-1 to TRBJ1-1; 7 bases fit TRBD1. The CDR3 loop spans 13 amino acids. J was trimmed by 5 bases and V by 2 bases; bases with no gene match: 5. Germline CDR1 DFQATT, CDR2 SNEGSKA (reference sequence). The CDR3 protein is CSARRQGSTEAFF. The CDR3 coding sequence is TGCAGTGCTAGAAGACAGGGAAGTACTGAAGCTTTCTTT.

This chain uses TRBV20-1 with TRBJ1-1, with D unclear. Between the trimmed V and J ends, which lost 0 bases and 10 bases, there was a span of 15 bases. CDR1 and CDR2 from the germline V gene are DFQATT and SNEGSKA (reference sequence). The CDR3 is made up of 13 amino acids. CDR3 sequence: CSARDREGAGAFF. The DNA for the CDR3 is TGCAGTGCTAGAGATCGTGAGGGCGCAGGAGCTTTCTTT.

There are a few counts of this clonotype. The V call is TRBV12-3 or TRBV12-4, the J call TRBJ1-2; the match to TRBD1 covers 8 bases. With 8 bases clipped from V and 0 bases from J, the junction kept 5 bases outside the gene matches. CDR3 size: 14 residues. CDR3 DNA: TGTGCCAGCGCTCCAGGGGGCCCTAACTATGGCTACACCTTC. Its protein product is CASAPGGPNYGYTF.

CDR3 nucleotide sequence: TGTGCCAGCACACATGGTCTGAATACGCAGTATTTT. Translating it yields CASTHGLNTQYF. This chain connects TRBV11-3 to TRBJ2-3; the D is unclear. V lost 7 bases to trimming and J lost 7 bases, with 12 bases between them. Germline V gene sequence: CDR1 SGHNT, CDR2 YENEEA. The CDR3 covers 12 residues.

This clonotype showed up just a few times. The chain employs TRBV20-1 and TRBJ1-4; D uncertain. Trimming removed 3 bases at V and 3 bases at J, with 14 bases between. The CDR3 length is 15 residues. Per germline, CDR1 DFQATT and CDR2 SNEGSKA (reference sequence). CDR3 loop: CSARGGYGSNEKLFF. The CDR3 region has the DNA TGCAGTGCTAGGGGTGGTTACGGTTCTAATGAAAAACTGTTTTTT.

This clonotype was seen a handful of times. The chain combines TRBV12-3 or TRBV12-4 with TRBJ2-5; TRBD2 matches at 10 bases. This CDR3 is 15 amino acids long. V shed 3 bases, J shed 3 bases, and the junction held 4 bases outside the gene matches. The CDR3 DNA reads as TGTGCCAGCAGTTTCAGCGGGGGGGCAGAAGAGACCCAGTACTTC. Translated: CASSFSGGAEETQYF.

J is TRBJ2-2 and V is TRBV6-1; possible D gene TRBD2, 6 bases. This CDR3 is built from 14 residues. V was pared by 8 bases and J by 4 bases, with 14 bases between. The germline V gene encodes CDR1 MNHNS and CDR2 SASEGT. CDR3 DNA: TGTGCCAGCCTTCCGAGCGGGCCCACCGGGGAGCTGTTTTTT. It specifies CASLPSGPTGELFF.

This clonotype was counted only a few times. The V call is TRBV12-5, the J call TRBJ1-2; possibly TRBD1 for D (6 bases). Germline V gene sequence: CDR1 LGHNT, CDR2 FRNRAP. The CDR3 loop spans 14 amino acids. With 2 bases removed from V and 6 bases from J, the gap between germline ends came to 13 bases. CDR3: CASGLTYRADGYTF. CDR3 DNA sequence: TGTGCTAGTGGTTTGACTTACAGGGCGGATGGCTACACCTTC.

The chain joins TRBV10-3 to TRBJ2-1; 13 bases are shared with TRBD2. The V segment lost 8 bases and the J segment 6 bases; nucleotides outside the gene matches: 1. The germline V gene has CDR1 ENHRY and CDR2 SYGVKD. The CDR3 has 13 amino acids. CDR3 amino acids: CAIGLAGANEQFF. Here the CDR3 DNA reads TGTGCCATCGGACTAGCGGGAGCCAATGAGCAGTTCTTC.